Listed below are T cell receptor beta chains from one sample, sequenced in a study of shared clonotypes between healthy human individuals. This table comes from immunoSEQ multiplex PCR, and its TCRdb copy is limited to in-frame clones, with some not included. The table shows millions of clones, with roughly 92% occurring only once. Sequenced: naive CD4+ T cells sorted from blood. These TCRs come from a young man in good health. The CDR3 runs from the conserved cysteine through the conserved F or W. The order of the fields is clone size, J gene, D gene, V gene, CDR3 protein, CDR3 DNA. A D gene is named only where the DNA matches it firmly. For some rows the clone size is stated as once, few or many, or as a class when expanded; others skip it.

abundance: .; j_gene: TRBJ2-2; d_gene: TRBD2; v_gene: TRBV7-7; CDR3aa: CASSASGGPTGELFF; CDR3nt: TGTGCTAGCAGCGCCAGCGGGGGGCCCACCGGGGAGCTGTTTTTT
abundance: .; j_gene: TRBJ2-7; d_gene: TRBD1; v_gene: TRBV7-2; CDR3aa: CASSSRPGQGAYEQYF; CDR3nt: TGTGCCAGCAGCTCGAGGCCGGGACAGGGGGCTTACGAGCAGTACTTC
abundance: .; j_gene: TRBJ2-7; d_gene: .; v_gene: TRBV6-5; CDR3aa: CASLMNAEQYF; CDR3nt: TGTGCCAGCTTAATGAATGCGGAGCAGTACTTC
abundance: .; j_gene: TRBJ2-7; d_gene: .; v_gene: TRBV29-1; CDR3aa: CSVDDGLGQYF; CDR3nt: TGCAGCGTTGACGACGGCCTTGGGCAGTACTTC
abundance: once; j_gene: TRBJ2-5; d_gene: TRBD1; v_gene: TRBV6-5; CDR3aa: CASRPRQGARETQYF; CDR3nt: TGTGCCAGCAGGCCGCGACAGGGGGCACGGGAGACCCAGTACTTC
abundance: .; j_gene: TRBJ2-2; d_gene: TRBD1; v_gene: TRBV6-5; CDR3aa: CASTRQGPGELFF; CDR3nt: TGTGCCAGCACAAGACAGGGCCCCGGGGAGCTGTTTTTT
abundance: .; j_gene: TRBJ2-1; d_gene: TRBD2; v_gene: TRBV4-3; CDR3aa: CASSQDPGLAGQYNEQFF; CDR3nt: TGCGCCAGCAGCCAAGATCCGGGACTAGCGGGGCAATACAATGAGCAGTTCTTC
abundance: .; j_gene: TRBJ1-1; d_gene: .; v_gene: TRBV28; CDR3aa: CASRSQGPAEAFF; CDR3nt: TGTGCCAGCAGGTCCCAAGGGCCCGCTGAAGCTTTCTTT
abundance: .; j_gene: TRBJ2-2; d_gene: TRBD2; v_gene: TRBV5-4; CDR3aa: CASSLRIAGGRTGELFF; CDR3nt: TGTGCCAGCAGCTTGCGCATAGCGGGGGGGCGAACCGGGGAGCTGTTTTTT
abundance: .; j_gene: TRBJ1-2; d_gene: TRBD1; v_gene: TRBV10-2; CDR3aa: CASGIDRGGYGYTF; CDR3nt: TGCGCCAGCGGAATCGACAGGGGTGGCTATGGCTACACCTTC
abundance: .; j_gene: TRBJ2-3; d_gene: TRBD2; v_gene: TRBV19; CDR3aa: CASSMGLERTDTQYF; CDR3nt: TGTGCCAGTAGTATGGGACTAGAACGCACAGATACGCAGTATTTT
abundance: .; j_gene: TRBJ1-3; d_gene: TRBD1; v_gene: TRBV5-1; CDR3aa: CASSPRTGDSGNTIYF; CDR3nt: TGCGCCAGCAGCCCACGGACAGGGGACAGTGGAAACACCATATATTTT
abundance: once; j_gene: TRBJ2-1; d_gene: .; v_gene: TRBV5-3; CDR3aa: CARSPPGDYNEQFF; CDR3nt: TGTGCCAGAAGCCCCCCGGGGGACTACAATGAGCAGTTCTTC
abundance: .; j_gene: TRBJ1-1; d_gene: .; v_gene: TRBV7-2; CDR3aa: CASSFRQMNTEAFF; CDR3nt: TGTGCCAGCAGCTTTAGACAGATGAACACTGAAGCTTTCTTT
abundance: .; j_gene: TRBJ1-1; d_gene: TRBD1; v_gene: TRBV10-3; CDR3aa: CAIRPTGGRSTEAFF; CDR3nt: TGTGCCATCAGACCCACAGGGGGCAGGAGCACTGAAGCTTTCTTT
abundance: .; j_gene: TRBJ1-1; d_gene: TRBD1; v_gene: TRBV11-3; CDR3aa: CASSLSGGLTEAFF; CDR3nt: TGTGCCAGCAGCTTATCAGGGGGCCTCACTGAAGCTTTCTTT
abundance: .; j_gene: TRBJ1-2; d_gene: .; v_gene: TRBV5-5; CDR3aa: CASSSGPENYGYTF; CDR3nt: TGTGCCAGCAGCTCGGGGCCGGAGAACTATGGCTACACCTTC
abundance: once; j_gene: TRBJ2-3; d_gene: .; v_gene: TRBV10-3; CDR3aa: CASISGSTDTQYF; CDR3nt: TGTGCCAGCATTAGCGGTAGCACAGATACGCAGTATTTT
abundance: .; j_gene: TRBJ2-6; d_gene: .; v_gene: TRBV5-1; CDR3aa: CASSLEGDSGANVLTF; CDR3nt: TGCGCCAGCAGCTTGGAAGGAGACTCTGGGGCCAACGTCCTGACTTTC
abundance: .; j_gene: TRBJ2-1; d_gene: TRBD1; v_gene: TRBV11-3; CDR3aa: CASSQRTGLKEQFF; CDR3nt: TGTGCCAGCAGCCAGCGGACAGGCCTGAAAGAGCAGTTCTTC
abundance: .; j_gene: TRBJ2-2; d_gene: TRBD2; v_gene: TRBV11-3; CDR3aa: CASSSGGTNTGELFF; CDR3nt: TGTGCCAGCAGCTCGGGGGGGACGAACACCGGGGAGCTGTTTTTT
abundance: .; j_gene: TRBJ1-4; d_gene: .; v_gene: TRBV2; CDR3aa: CASSNHREANEKLFF; CDR3nt: TGTGCCAGCAGTAATCACAGGGAGGCTAATGAAAAACTGTTTTTT
abundance: .; j_gene: TRBJ2-3; d_gene: .; v_gene: TRBV21-1; CDR3aa: CASSKRRGDTQYF; CDR3nt: TGTGCCAGCAGCAAAAGGAGGGGAGATACGCAGTATTTT
abundance: few; j_gene: TRBJ1-5; d_gene: TRBD1; v_gene: TRBV2; CDR3aa: CASSGQGNQPQHF; CDR3nt: TGTGCCAGCAGTGGACAGGGTAATCAGCCCCAGCATTTT
abundance: .; j_gene: TRBJ2-2; d_gene: .; v_gene: TRBV19; CDR3aa: CASSIQGLNTGELFF; CDR3nt: TGTGCCAGTAGTATTCAGGGATTGAACACCGGGGAGCTGTTTTTT
abundance: .; j_gene: TRBJ2-5; d_gene: .; v_gene: TRBV6-5; CDR3aa: CASSLIGTLFQTQYF; CDR3nt: TGTGCCAGCAGCTTGATCGGGACACTTTTTCAGACCCAGTACTTC
abundance: .; j_gene: TRBJ1-4; d_gene: .; v_gene: TRBV6-5; CDR3aa: CASRDWGDEEKLFF; CDR3nt: TGTGCCAGCAGGGACTGGGGGGATGAGGAAAAACTGTTTTTT
abundance: .; j_gene: TRBJ2-2; d_gene: .; v_gene: TRBV28; CDR3aa: CASSFWGVRTGELFF; CDR3nt: TGTGCCAGCAGTTTCTGGGGGGTCCGAACCGGGGAGCTGTTTTTT
abundance: .; j_gene: TRBJ2-7; d_gene: .; v_gene: TRBV4-3; CDR3aa: CASSQEAREPSYEQYF; CDR3nt: TGCGCCAGCAGCCAAGAAGCTAGGGAACCTTCCTACGAGCAGTACTTC
abundance: .; j_gene: TRBJ1-3; d_gene: TRBD1; v_gene: TRBV28; CDR3aa: CASSDTGVSGNTIYF; CDR3nt: TGTGCCAGCAGTGACACAGGGGTTTCTGGAAACACCATATATTTT
abundance: .; j_gene: TRBJ1-1; d_gene: .; v_gene: TRBV19; CDR3aa: CASSLTQVSYPKLFF; CDR3nt: TGTGCCAGTAGTCTAACACAGGTTAGCTACCCGAAGCTTTTCTTT
abundance: .; j_gene: TRBJ2-5; d_gene: TRBD2; v_gene: TRBV5-1; CDR3aa: CASSWGTSGRETQYF; CDR3nt: TGCGCCAGCAGCTGGGGGACTAGCGGGAGAGAGACCCAGTACTTC
abundance: .; j_gene: TRBJ2-3; d_gene: .; v_gene: TRBV7-9; CDR3aa: CASSLRIRRGAGAVDTQYF; CDR3nt: TGTGCCAGCAGCTTACGGATCCGAAGGGGTGCAGGGGCGGTCGATACGCAGTATTTT
abundance: .; j_gene: TRBJ2-7; d_gene: TRBD2; v_gene: TRBV5-4; CDR3aa: CASSLAGTNNEQYF; CDR3nt: TGTGCCAGCAGCTTGGCCGGGACTAATAACGAGCAGTACTTC
abundance: .; j_gene: TRBJ2-7; d_gene: .; v_gene: TRBV6-5; CDR3aa: CASSLGALEQYF; CDR3nt: TGTGCCAGCAGTTTGGGGGCCCTCGAGCAGTACTTC
abundance: .; j_gene: TRBJ2-3; d_gene: .; v_gene: TRBV15; CDR3aa: CATSRDRLGFQTDTQYF; CDR3nt: TGTGCCACCAGCAGAGACAGACTAGGCTTTCAAACAGATACGCAGTATTTT
abundance: .; j_gene: TRBJ1-6; d_gene: .; v_gene: TRBV18; CDR3aa: CASSPPGARTQHPFNSPLHF; CDR3nt: TGTGCCAGCTCACCACCGGGGGCCAGAACCCAACACCCTTTTAATTCACCCCTCCACTTT
abundance: .; j_gene: TRBJ2-7; d_gene: TRBD2; v_gene: TRBV15; CDR3aa: CATSGGLANGQYF; CDR3nt: TGTGCCACCAGCGGAGGACTAGCGAACGGGCAGTACTTC
abundance: .; j_gene: TRBJ2-7; d_gene: .; v_gene: TRBV29-1; CDR3aa: CSVGWRAGEQYF; CDR3nt: TGCAGCGTTGGGTGGAGGGCGGGCGAGCAGTACTTC
abundance: .; j_gene: TRBJ1-3; d_gene: .; v_gene: TRBV6-1; CDR3aa: CASGPGSGNTIYF; CDR3nt: TGTGCCAGCGGCCCCGGCTCTGGAAACACCATATATTTT
abundance: .; j_gene: TRBJ2-3; d_gene: .; v_gene: TRBV5-4; CDR3aa: CASSLDSPTDTQYF; CDR3nt: TGTGCCAGCAGCTTGGACTCACCCACAGATACGCAGTATTTT
abundance: .; j_gene: TRBJ1-6; d_gene: TRBD1; v_gene: TRBV7-8; CDR3aa: CASSRPPQGGDSPLHF; CDR3nt: TGTGCCAGCAGCCGTCCCCCCCAGGGGGGGGATTCACCCCTCCACTTT
abundance: .; j_gene: TRBJ2-3; d_gene: TRBD2; v_gene: TRBV9; CDR3aa: CASSVSRTSGDTSTDTQYF; CDR3nt: TGTGCCAGCAGCGTTTCCCGGACTAGCGGGGATACTAGCACAGATACGCAGTATTTT
abundance: few; j_gene: TRBJ2-5; d_gene: TRBD1; v_gene: TRBV19; CDR3aa: CASSHRGREETQYF; CDR3nt: TGTGCCAGTTCACACAGGGGAAGGGAAGAGACCCAGTACTTC
abundance: .; j_gene: TRBJ2-1; d_gene: .; v_gene: TRBV6-4; CDR3aa: CASIELTSPKQFF; CDR3nt: TGTGCCAGCATCGAGTTGACTAGTCCTAAGCAGTTCTTC
abundance: .; j_gene: TRBJ2-2; d_gene: .; v_gene: TRBV5-4; CDR3aa: CASSLRSGVNTGELFF; CDR3nt: TGTGCCAGCAGCTTGAGGTCCGGGGTGAACACCGGGGAGCTGTTTTTT
abundance: .; j_gene: TRBJ2-6; d_gene: .; v_gene: TRBV28; CDR3aa: CASVGSQISGANVLTF; CDR3nt: TGTGCCAGCGTAGGGAGTCAAATCTCTGGGGCCAACGTCCTGACTTTC
abundance: .; j_gene: TRBJ1-3; d_gene: .; v_gene: TRBV5-6; CDR3aa: CASSSSGFSGNTIYF; CDR3nt: TGTGCCAGCAGCTCGAGCGGGTTCTCTGGAAACACCATATATTTT
abundance: few; j_gene: TRBJ1-1; d_gene: .; v_gene: TRBV30; CDR3aa: CAWSVGANTEAFF; CDR3nt: TGTGCCTGGAGTGTGGGGGCGAATACTGAAGCTTTCTTT
abundance: .; j_gene: TRBJ2-1; d_gene: .; v_gene: TRBV5-6; CDR3aa: CASSSSRGRNEQFF; CDR3nt: TGTGCCAGCAGCTCTTCCAGGGGGAGGAATGAGCAGTTCTTC
abundance: .; j_gene: TRBJ2-2; d_gene: .; v_gene: TRBV5-1; CDR3aa: CASSLSGAQPGGELFF; CDR3nt: TGCGCCAGCAGCTTGTCTGGGGCCCAACCGGGCGGGGAGCTGTTTTTT
abundance: .; j_gene: TRBJ1-5; d_gene: .; v_gene: TRBV19; CDR3aa: CASRKGQGNQPQHF; CDR3nt: TGTGCCAGCCGCAAGGGCCAGGGCAATCAGCCCCAGCATTTT
abundance: .; j_gene: TRBJ2-7; d_gene: TRBD1; v_gene: TRBV19; CDR3aa: CASSPWTGAVYEQYF; CDR3nt: TGTGCCAGTAGTCCTTGGACAGGGGCGGTTTACGAGCAGTACTTC
abundance: .; j_gene: TRBJ2-5; d_gene: TRBD1; v_gene: TRBV6-6; CDR3aa: CASSYGGTGGETQYF; CDR3nt: TGTGCCAGCAGTTACGGGGGGACAGGGGGAGAGACCCAGTACTTC
abundance: once; j_gene: TRBJ2-6; d_gene: TRBD2; v_gene: TRBV5-1; CDR3aa: CASSWSPSGDTSGANVLTF; CDR3nt: TGCGCCAGCAGCTGGAGTCCTAGCGGAGATACCTCTGGGGCCAACGTCCTGACTTTC